Included here is one T cell receptor beta chain sequence, with context. This sample is part of a study of cytomegalovirus exposure and HLA in healthy donors. The CDR3 spans 13 residues. V lost 5 bases and J lost 3, with 12 bases in between. In germline, CDR1 is SGHNT, CDR2 YYREEE (reference sequence). PCR involved 60 Vbeta and 13 Jbeta primers. Method: immunoSEQ multiplex PCR; TCRdb's copy keeps in-frame clones and lacks some. The table has 90,000 to 110,000 clones, 76% seen once; the top ten hold around 7.7%. Sequencing used PBMCs. The chain recombines TRBV5-4 with TRBJ2-7, with D possibly being TRBD1 (5 bases). The receptor comes from a woman aged 50 to 65 in good health and CMV-seropositive. The CDR3 sequence is CASSSDTHYEQYF. The DNA for the CDR3 is TGTGCCAGCAGTTCGGACACCCACTACGAGCAGTACTTC.